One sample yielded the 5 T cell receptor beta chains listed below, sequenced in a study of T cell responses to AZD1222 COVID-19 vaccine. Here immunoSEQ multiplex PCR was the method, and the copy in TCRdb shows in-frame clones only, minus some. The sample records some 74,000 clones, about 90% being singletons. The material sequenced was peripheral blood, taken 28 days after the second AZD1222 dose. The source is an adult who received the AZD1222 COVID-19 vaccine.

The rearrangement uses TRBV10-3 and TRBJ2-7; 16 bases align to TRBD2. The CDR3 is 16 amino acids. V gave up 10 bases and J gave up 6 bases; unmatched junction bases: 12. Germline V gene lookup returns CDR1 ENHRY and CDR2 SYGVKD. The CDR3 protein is CATRGTSGRAALEQYF. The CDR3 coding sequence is TGTGCCACCCGAGGGACTAGCGGGAGGGCCGCTCTCGAGCAGTACTTC.

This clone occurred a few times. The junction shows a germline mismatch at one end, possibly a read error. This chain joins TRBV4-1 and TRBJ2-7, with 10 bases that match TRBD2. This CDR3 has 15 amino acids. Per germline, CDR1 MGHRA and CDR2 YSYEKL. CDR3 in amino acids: CASSQESNLLAGVRF. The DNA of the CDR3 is TGCGCCAGCAGCCAAGAATCCAACCTTCTAGCGGGGGTACGCTTC.

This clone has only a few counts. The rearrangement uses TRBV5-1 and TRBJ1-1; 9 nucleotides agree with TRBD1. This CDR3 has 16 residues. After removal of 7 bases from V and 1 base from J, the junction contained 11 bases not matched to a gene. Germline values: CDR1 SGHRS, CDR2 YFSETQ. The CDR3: CASRPGTGTGNTEAFF. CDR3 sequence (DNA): TGCGCCAGCCGCCCCGGGACAGGGACGGGGAACACTGAAGCTTTCTTT.

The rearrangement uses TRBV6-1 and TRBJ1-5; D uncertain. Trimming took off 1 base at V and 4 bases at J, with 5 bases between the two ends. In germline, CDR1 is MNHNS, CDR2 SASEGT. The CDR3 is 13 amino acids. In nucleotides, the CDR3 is TGTGCCAGCAGTGAAGGGACGAATCAGCCCCAGCATTTT. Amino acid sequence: CASSEGTNQPQHF.

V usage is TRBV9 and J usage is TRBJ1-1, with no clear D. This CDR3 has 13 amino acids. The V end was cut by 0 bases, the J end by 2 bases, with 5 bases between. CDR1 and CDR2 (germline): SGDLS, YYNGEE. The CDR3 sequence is CASSVVLNTEAFF. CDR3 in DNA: TGTGCCAGCAGCGTAGTCCTTAACACTGAAGCTTTCTTT.